This T cell receptor beta chain emerged from a study of blood T cell repertoires in COVID-19. About the study: Specimens from acute and convalescent COVID-19 originated in the United States, Italy and Spain. Nucleic acid was either cDNA or gDNA, and it came from T cells, B-cell-depleted T cells, or PBMCs.

The authors' processing: Reference gene primer amplification yielded estimated nucleated cell counts. Libraries were prepared by immunoSEQ multiplex PCR; TCRdb keeps only in-frame clonotypes and omits some of them. Clone size and the V and J calls come from that table; the DNA yielded D and trimming. This sample carries about 120,000 clones, 60% to 80% of them seen once, and the ten largest clones take over 1.5%. Germline V gene data show CDR1 as SEHNR and CDR2 as FQNEAQ (reference sequence). This CDR3 region has 14 residues. After removal of 3 bases from V and 4 bases from J, the junction contained 3 bases not matched to a gene.

The sequenced sample consisted of peripheral blood. The chain uses TRBV7-9 and TRBJ2-3; 8 positions agree with TRBD2. This sequence was found in a woman in her 70s with acute or convalescent COVID-19. CDR3 protein: CASSFGGGPDTQYF. The CDR3 DNA is TGTGCCAGCAGCTTCGGCGGGGGGCCAGATACGCAGTATTTT.